These T cell receptor beta chains were read from a single sample in a study of blood T cell repertoires in COVID-19. Sequencing used immunoSEQ multiplex PCR; TCRdb keeps in-frame clones, though not all of them. The sample has approximately 180,000 clones, over 70% seen once; the top ten hold about 7%. Sequenced material: peripheral blood. These receptors were taken from a woman in her thirties or forties with COVID-19, enrolled during active disease. Both conserved end residues are part of each CDR3. Each record gives: J gene, D gene, V gene, CDR3 DNA, CDR3 protein. D genes are given only for firm matches.

>TRBJ2-1|.|TRBV4-1
TGCGCCAGCAGCCAAGAAAAGAGGAATGAGCAGTTCTTC
CASSQEKRNEQFF
>TRBJ2-7|.|TRBV6-2/TRBV6-3
TGTGCCAGCAGTACAGGGTTCTCCTACGAGCAGTACTTC
CASSTGFSYEQYF
>TRBJ2-2|TRBD1|TRBV19
TGTGCCAGTATGGACAGGGCTGCCGCCGGGGAGCTGTTTTTT
CASMDRAAAGELFF
>TRBJ2-3|TRBD2|TRBV25-1
TGTGCCAGCAGGCAAAGCGGGAGCTCCCCCAAAGTCGATACGCAGTATTTT
CASRQSGSSPKVDTQYF
>TRBJ1-2|.|TRBV28
TGTGCCAGCCTGGGCGGGGCATACTATGGCTACACCTTC
CASLGGAYYGYTF
>TRBJ1-1|.|TRBV27
TGTGCCAGCAGAAAATCCCCCACTCGGGAACGGGATGAAGCTTTCTTT
CASRKSPTRERDEAFF
>TRBJ2-5|.|TRBV19
TGTGCCAGTACCCTCGGAGAGACCCAGTACTTC
CASTLGETQYF
>TRBJ1-1|.|TRBV7-9
TGTGCCAGCAGCTTAGATGGCGGGGGAACTGAAGCTTTCTTT
CASSLDGGGTEAFF
>TRBJ2-7|.|TRBV2
TGTGCCACCTTTGGGCGGGACAGCTACGAGCAGTACTTC
CATFGRDSYEQYF
>TRBJ2-7|.|TRBV6-1
TGTGCCAGCAGTACGATGGGGAGCTCCTACGAGCAGTACTTC
CASSTMGSSYEQYF